Below are 16 T cell receptor beta chains sequenced from a single sample in a study of cytomegalovirus exposure and HLA in healthy donors. This PCR relied on a set of 60 Vbeta primers and 13 Jbeta primers. This table comes from immunoSEQ multiplex PCR, and its TCRdb copy is limited to in-frame clones, with some not included. The table shows approximately 95,000 clones, with about 76% occurring only once. The specimen sequenced was PBMCs. The receptor set was obtained from a woman aged 70-85 years in good health and CMV-seropositive.

The genes are TRBV29-1 and TRBJ1-2; D gene ambiguous. Trimming took 6 bases from V and 7 from J, leaving 12 bases between them. Germline loops: CDR1 SQVTM, CDR2 ANQGSEA. This CDR3 has 11 residues. CDR3 loop: CSVAAGVGYTF. In DNA form, the CDR3 reads TGCAGCGTCGCCGCCGGGGTTGGCTACACCTTC.

The V and J genes are TRBV7-2 and TRBJ2-2; tentative D call: TRBD2 (6 bases). Germline V gene sequence: CDR1 SGHTA, CDR2 FQGNSA. Trimming left V 5 bases short and J 1 base short, with 11 bases between. The CDR3 loop spans 15 amino acids. CDR3 in amino acids: CASSPRRGNTGELFF. CDR3 in DNA: TGTGCCAGCAGCCCCCGGCGGGGGAACACCGGGGAGCTGTTTTTT.

The rearrangement links TRBV5-1 to TRBJ1-6; D is unclear. CDR1 is SGHRS, CDR2 YFSETQ, per germline. The CDR3 runs to 14 residues. Trimming removed 4 bases at V and 8 bases at J, with 13 bases between. The CDR3 nucleotides read TGCGCCAGCAGCCCGGGTGGTTCAGATTCACCCCTCCACTTT. It is translated as CASSPGGSDSPLHF.

This chain uses TRBV5-1 with TRBJ2-3; 11 bases align to TRBD1. V was clipped by 5 bases and J by 4 bases; unmatched bases: 3. The CDR3 loop spans 14 amino acids. The germline V gene has CDR1 SGHRS and CDR2 YFSETQ. CDR3 sequence: CASSPGQGADTQYF. DNA for the CDR3: TGCGCCAGCAGTCCGGGACAGGGGGCAGATACGCAGTATTTT.

This sequence joins TRBV7-3 and TRBJ2-3; tentatively, D is TRBD1 (8 bases). Deletions cut 5 bases from V and 0 bases from J, with 21 bases between. This CDR3 has 18 amino acids. In germline, CDR1 is SGHTA, CDR2 FQGTGA. The CDR3, as DNA: TGTGCCAGCAGCGCTGGCCCCAGGGGGCGGGGGAGCACAGATACGCAGTATTTT. Translated: CASSAGPRGRGSTDTQYF.

The chain carries TRBV19 and TRBJ2-7; D gene uncertain. Germline V lookup: CDR1 LNHDA, CDR2 SQIVND (reference sequence). The CDR3 contains 13 residues. V lost 0 bases, J lost 1 base, and 4 bases lay in between. The CDR3: CASSIEQSYEQYF. The CDR3 nucleotides are TGTGCCAGTAGTATAGAACAGTCCTACGAGCAGTACTTC.

The chain's CDR3 is CASSPVGLAGTYEQYF. CDR3 nucleotides: TGTGCCAGCAGTCCGGTCGGACTAGCGGGTACCTACGAGCAGTACTTC. V is TRBV28 and J is TRBJ2-7; 11 bases line up with TRBD2. The CDR3 contains 16 residues. V shed 5 bases and J 2 bases; nucleotides not matched to a gene: 8. The germline V gene has CDR1 MDHEN and CDR2 SYDVKM.

The V gene is TRBV11-3, the J gene TRBJ2-2, with D possibly TRBD2 on 5 matching bases. Trimming took off 5 bases at V and 6 bases at J, with 13 bases between the two ends. This CDR3 is built from 14 residues. CDR1 is SGHNT, CDR2 YENEEA, per germline. CDR3 DNA sequence: TGTGCCAGCAGCCCCCAAACTAGTCCCGGGGAGCTGTTTTTT. Its protein product is CASSPQTSPGELFF.

The chain recombines TRBV19 with TRBJ1-2, with D perhaps TRBD1 (5 bases). There are 15 residues in the CDR3. Germline V gene data show CDR1 as LNHDA and CDR2 as SQIVND (reference sequence). Deletions cut 5 bases from V and 4 bases from J, with 17 bases between. This CDR3 reads CASSSGPGGVYGYTF. CDR3 nucleotide sequence: TGTGCCAGTAGTTCAGGCCCGGGGGGTGTCTATGGCTACACCTTC.

This chain uses TRBV14 with TRBJ2-1; 10 bases are a match to TRBD2. J gave up 10 bases and V 2 bases, and 14 bases lay outside the gene matches. Germline lookup yields CDR1 SGHDN and CDR2 FVKESK. There are 17 residues in the CDR3. The CDR3: CASSQFYGLAGVPEQFF. The CDR3 nucleotides are TGTGCCAGCAGCCAATTTTATGGGCTAGCGGGAGTACCCGAGCAGTTCTTC. The variable domain in full, completed from reference TRBV14 and TRBJ2-1, reads EAGVTQFPSHSVIEKGQTVTLRCDPISGHDNLYWYRRVMGKEIKFLLHFVKESKQDESGMPNNRFLAERTGGTYSTLKVQPAELEDSGVYFCASSQFYGLAGVPEQFFGPGTRLTVL.

This clone has only one observation. Here the CDR3 DNA reads TGTGCCACCAGCAGAGGGGGAGAGGGTGTAAACGAGCAGTACTTC. It translates to CATSRGGEGVNEQYF. This chain links TRBV15 with TRBJ2-7; maybe TRBD2 (5 bases). Germline V lookup: CDR1 LNHNV, CDR2 YYDKDF (reference sequence). There are 15 residues in the CDR3. The germline V and J ends were trimmed by 1 base and 5 bases, with 15 bases remaining between them.

CDR3 coding DNA: TGCGCCAGCAGTACCACAGGGAGAGGCTACAATGAGCAGTTCTTC. It specifies CASSTTGRGYNEQFF. The gene calls are TRBV10-1 and TRBJ2-1; possibly TRBD1 for D (6 bases). V shed 5 bases and J shed 3 bases, with 14 bases lying between them. CDR3 length: 15 residues. Germline CDR1 and CDR2: WNHNN and SYGVQD (reference sequence).

J is TRBJ2-1 and V is TRBV5-1; 8 bases fit TRBD2. The V and J ends lost 4 bases and 9 bases, in that order; junction bases with no gene match: 15. Germline values: CDR1 SGHRS, CDR2 YFSETQ. This CDR3 is 16 amino acids long. This chain's CDR3 is CASSRGGSGSGSEQFF. CDR3 in DNA: TGCGCCAGCAGCCGGGGAGGGAGCGGGAGTGGGAGTGAGCAGTTCTTC.

There are a few counts of this clone. The chain couples TRBV6-5 to TRBJ2-1; no clear D. Germline V gene data show CDR1 as MNHEY and CDR2 as SVGAGI. With 2 bases removed from V and 9 bases from J, the gap between germline ends came to 14 bases. This CDR3 is built from 14 residues. The CDR3 region is CASSYVGDPGEQFF. In DNA, the CDR3 is TGTGCCAGCAGTTACGTTGGAGACCCGGGTGAGCAGTTCTTC.

This clone has a single count. The V call is TRBV2, the J call TRBJ2-1; D unresolved. CDR1 and CDR2 from the germline V gene are SNHLY and FYNNEI. This CDR3 is 14 amino acids long. The V gene lost 6 bases and the J gene lost 3 bases, with 12 bases spanning the gap. DNA of the CDR3: TGTGCCAGCAGCCCCCTAGGTTACTACAATGAGCAGTTCTTC. Translated: CASSPLGYYNEQFF.

This clone was found a few times. The chain combines TRBV5-1 with TRBJ1-1; D unclear. Trimming left V 4 bases short and J 1 base short, with 17 bases between. This CDR3 has 16 residues. Germline lookup yields CDR1 SGHRS and CDR2 YFSETQ. CDR3 amino acids: CASSIGSSVSNTEAFF. In nucleotides, the CDR3 is TGCGCCAGCAGCATTGGCTCCTCTGTTTCGAACACTGAAGCTTTCTTT.